This TCR beta chain was found in a study of vaccination effects on CD4 cells after COVID-19. The study's findings and limits: Marked clonal contraction of infection- and vaccine-induced clones was seen late after vaccination.

With regard to this clone: Its target is unknown.

The method was immunoSEQ multiplex PCR; TCRdb's version includes in-frame clones alone and lacks a portion of them. The data show 50,000 to 65,000 clones, 73% seen once. The ViraFEST assay expanded antigen-specific CD4+ T cells with viral peptide pools before sequencing. When around ten days of culture had elapsed, CD4+ T cells were isolated. Participants received two doses of either the BNT162b2 or mRNA-1273 vaccine. The receptor was isolated from a human donor who received a COVID-19 vaccine. Sequencing used CD4+ T cells from PBMCs cultured with HCoV-229E spike peptides, obtained after COVID-19 vaccination.

CDR3 sequence: CASKDRATGELFF. CDR3 DNA: TGTGCCAGCAAGGACAGGGCCACCGGGGAGCTGTTTTTT. This rearrangement joins TRBV2 to TRBJ2-2; 8 bases are shared with TRBD1. From germline, CDR1 is SNHLY and CDR2 FYNNEI. The CDR3 consists of 13 residues. Trimming cost V 7 bases and J 4 bases; bases outside gene matches: 2.